This T cell receptor (beta chain) was sequenced during a study of beta chain features in type 1 diabetes. Sequencing targeted expressed TCRB transcripts, as all isolated RNA had been reverse transcribed. The repertoire was sequenced with immunoSEQ multiplex PCR; TCRdb's copy has only in-frame clones and lacks some. Counted here are about 240,000 clones, around 13% occurring once; the ten biggest clones make up about 0.02%. V lost 0 bases and J lost 4; bases outside the gene matches: 9. The CDR3 is 18 residues long. CDR1 and CDR2 (germline): SGHRS, YFSETQ. To note about this clone: Its antigen is unidentified.

Study-wide results and limits: TCRB CDR3s from Type 1 diabetes patients were moderately but significantly shorter in all four CD4+ subsets.

The source of this sequence is a young man with type 1 diabetes. The sequenced sample consisted of naive CD4+ T cells from blood. The chain links TRBV5-1 to TRBJ2-5, with TRBD2 matching over 13 bases. CDR3 region: CASSLGSTSGGAGETQYF. The CDR3 nucleotides are TGCGCCAGCAGCTTGGGGAGTACTAGCGGGGGGGCCGGAGAGACCCAGTACTTC.